The 3 T cell receptor beta chains presented below share a single source sample, sequenced in a study of T cell repertoires in cytomegalovirus infection. These receptors' targets are unknown. Via MiXCR, TCRdb re-called the reads, giving one row per CDR3 protein. In the table there are 550,000 to 850,000 distinct CDR3 sequences, around 32% of which are singletons. This specimen consisted of cultured PBMCs, obtained from culture after CMV antigen stimulation. The receptors originated from a human donor in good health (CMV status not recorded). Some clones in this sample may be carry-over from other donors' samples.

V gene TRBV4-3 combines with J gene TRBJ2-4, with D possibly TRBD1 on 5 matching bases. Deletions cut 1 base from V and 5 bases from J, with 12 bases between. CDR3 length equals 15 residues. CDR1 LGHNA and CDR2 YSLEER come from the germline V gene. CDR3 in DNA: TGCGCCAGCAGCCAAGTGGCAGGGCCCCAAAACATTCAGTACTTC. Its translation is CASSQVAGPQNIQYF.

In this sample, this clonotype turned up a few times. V usage is TRBV5-1 and J usage is TRBJ2-7; 10 bases are a match to TRBD2. The CDR3 loop spans 16 amino acids. CDR1 SGHRS and CDR2 YFSETQ come from the germline V gene. The V segment lost 3 bases and the J segment 4 bases; nucleotides outside the gene matches: 10. The CDR3 region is CASSSRGGTSAYEQYF. In nucleotides, the CDR3 is TGCGCCAGCAGCTCCAGAGGAGGGACTAGCGCGTACGAGCAGTACTTC.

The chain recombines TRBV12-3 or TRBV12-4 with TRBJ2-3, with D possibly TRBD1 on 5 matching bases. Trimming pared 5 bases from V and 0 bases from J, leaving 12 bases between. This CDR3 contains 15 residues. The CDR3 region is CASSTSQGSTDTQYF. The CDR3, as DNA: TGTGCCAGCAGTACGAGTCAGGGCAGCACAGATACGCAGTATTTT.